This T cell receptor beta chain stems from a study of blood T cell repertoires in COVID-19. Clones were read by immunoSEQ multiplex PCR, and TCRdb kept only the in-frame ones, dropping some. The sample has around 100,000 clones, more than 80% seen once; the top ten hold around 12%. The CDR3 totals 15 residues. The clonotype comes from a human donor in a cohort sampled during active COVID-19. Specimen: peripheral blood. This chain links TRBV21-1 with TRBJ2-7; TRBD2 is the table's D call, not checked against the DNA. TRBV21-1 counts as a pseudogene. CDR3 DNA sequence: TGTGCCAGCTCCTTGGGGAGCGACCCCCGGAACGAGCAGTACTTC. It specifies CASSLGSDPRNEQYF.